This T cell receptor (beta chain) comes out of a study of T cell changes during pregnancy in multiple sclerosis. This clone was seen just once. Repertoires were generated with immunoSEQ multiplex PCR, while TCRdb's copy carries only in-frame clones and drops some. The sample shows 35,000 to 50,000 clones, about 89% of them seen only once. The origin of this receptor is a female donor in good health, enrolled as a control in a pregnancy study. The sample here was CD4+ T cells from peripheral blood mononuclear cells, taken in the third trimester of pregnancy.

CDR3 residues: CASSGDTIRTNYGYTF. DNA of the CDR3: TGTGCCAGCTCTGGGGACACGATACGAACTAACTATGGCTACACCTTC. The chain combines TRBV18 with TRBJ1-2; the D gene is possibly TRBD1 (6 bases). Trimming pared 6 bases from V and 0 bases from J, leaving 17 bases between. This CDR3 has 16 residues. Germline assignment: CDR1 KGHSH and CDR2 LQKENI.